Following are 18 T cell receptor beta chains from one sample sequenced in a study of a mutant IDH1 vaccine in newly diagnosed glioma. Here immunoSEQ multiplex PCR was the method, and the copy in TCRdb shows in-frame clones only, minus some. The table records around 84,000 clones, approximately 80% of them present only once. No antigen is known for these receptors. Time point here: week 47, end of study. The content of each vaccine dose was 300 ug of mutant IDH1 20-mer peptide, and topical imiquimod accompanied it. The source material was PBMCs, sampled from a glioma patient whose treatment included an IDH1 peptide vaccine. Source of these receptors: a man in his forties with glioma.

For the CDR3, the DNA is TGTGCCAGTCGAAACCTAGAATCACCCCTCCACTTT. It encodes CASRNLESPLHF. The chain employs TRBV6-6 and TRBJ1-6; no firm D call. V shed 9 bases and J shed 10 bases, with 13 bases lying between them. The CDR3 has 12 amino acids. The germline CDR1 and CDR2 sequences are MNHNY and SVGAGI (reference sequence).

This chain uses TRBV11-3 with TRBJ2-1, with D maybe TRBD1 (6 bases). V dropped 3 bases and J dropped 2 bases, with 11 bases sitting between them. The CDR3 contains 15 residues. The germline gives CDR1 SGHNT, CDR2 YENEEA. In nucleotides, the CDR3 is TGTGCCAGCAGCTTGGGTAGGGGGACCTACAATGAGCAGTTCTTC. Protein: CASSLGRGTYNEQFF.

V gene TRBV5-1 combines with J gene TRBJ1-2, with a possible D match to TRBD1 (5 bases). This CDR3 spans 15 amino acids. Trimming took 4 bases from V and 7 from J, leaving 20 bases between them. The V gene's germline CDR1 is SGHRS and CDR2 YFSETQ. CDR3 nucleotides: TGCGCCAGCAGCACGAACTTCGGGACCGAAATTGGCTACACCTTC. Its protein product is CASSTNFGTEIGYTF.

This clone occurred once. V usage is TRBV5-8 and J usage is TRBJ2-3; TRBD1 agrees at 8 bases. Germline V gene data show CDR1 as SGHTS and CDR2 as YDEGEE. The CDR3 has 15 amino acids. V lost 2 bases, J lost 0 bases, and 2 bases stayed unmatched. The CDR3 loop reads CASSFRDRSTDTQYF. In DNA, the CDR3 is TGTGCCAGCAGCTTCCGGGACAGGAGCACAGATACGCAGTATTTT.

This clone has only a few counts. This rearrangement joins TRBV19 to TRBJ1-1; possibly TRBD1 for D (5 bases). Germline V lookup: CDR1 LNHDA, CDR2 SQIVND (reference sequence). The CDR3 is 15 amino acids. The V and J ends lost 3 bases and 5 bases respectively, with 16 bases between them. The CDR3 loop reads CASSIKSQGGTEAFF. CDR3 sequence (DNA): TGTGCCAGTAGTATCAAATCGCAGGGAGGAACTGAAGCTTTCTTT.

The chain couples TRBV5-5 to TRBJ2-7; TRBD1 agrees at 7 bases. The CDR3 is made up of 13 amino acids. Trimming cost V 6 bases and J 1 base; bases outside gene matches: 4. The V gene's germline CDR1 is SGHKS and CDR2 YYEKEE (reference sequence). The chain's CDR3 is CASKRTGSYEQYF. The CDR3 nucleotides read TGTGCCAGCAAAAGGACAGGATCCTACGAGCAGTACTTC.

The chain recombines TRBV27 with TRBJ2-7; D perhaps matches TRBD1 (6 bases). The CDR3 covers 15 residues. Germline CDR1 is MNHEY and CDR2 is SMNVEV (reference sequence). The V end was cut by 3 bases, the J end by 2 bases, with 14 bases between. For the CDR3, the DNA is TGTGCCAGCAGTTTCCGGCGGACAGCACCCTACGAGCAGTACTTC. Residues: CASSFRRTAPYEQYF.

The table lists this clone with a count of one. This chain links TRBV2 with TRBJ2-3, with D possibly being TRBD1 (6 bases). CDR1 and CDR2 from the germline V gene are SNHLY and FYNNEI. Trimming stripped 4 bases from V and 2 bases from J, with 7 bases between. This CDR3 is 13 amino acids long. For the CDR3, the DNA is TGTGCCAGCAGTGTGGGACACACAGATACGCAGTATTTT. Translation gives CASSVGHTDTQYF.

This rearrangement joins TRBV4-2 to TRBJ1-2; no firm D call. Trimming took 8 bases from V and 6 from J, leaving 7 bases between them. The V gene's germline CDR1 is LGHNA and CDR2 YNFKEQ. This CDR3 contains 10 residues. The CDR3 reads CASQEDGYTF. CDR3 sequence (DNA): TGTGCCAGCCAGGAGGATGGCTACACCTTC.

J is TRBJ1-2 and V is TRBV5-6, with a tentative D call TRBD1 (6 bases). CDR3 length equals 13 residues. Germline CDR1 is SGHDT and CDR2 is YYEEEE. Trimming removed 1 base from V and 5 bases from J, with 9 bases in between. The CDR3 DNA sequence: TGTGCCAGCAGCTTGCGGGACATGTATGGCTACACCTTC. Translated, it gives CASSLRDMYGYTF.

In DNA, the CDR3 is TGTGCCAGCAGCCGTCCAGCGCCCGCCTACAATGAGCAGTTCTTC. Translated: CASSRPAPAYNEQFF. V gene TRBV6-5 combines with J gene TRBJ2-1; D is uncertain. Trimming took off 6 bases at V and 2 bases at J, with 14 bases between the two ends. Germline V lookup: CDR1 MNHEY, CDR2 SVGAGI. This CDR3 spans 15 amino acids.

The gene calls are TRBV28 and TRBJ2-7; 7 nucleotides match TRBD1. The germline gives CDR1 MDHEN, CDR2 SYDVKM. The CDR3 sequence is 14 residues long. The V segment lost 4 bases and the J segment 2 bases; nucleotides outside the gene matches: 5. The CDR3: CASSSDRFTYEQYF. The CDR3, as DNA: TGTGCCAGCAGTTCGGACAGGTTCACCTACGAGCAGTACTTC.

The chain has TRBV6-1 and TRBJ2-7, with 7 bases identical to TRBD1. CDR3 size: 14 residues. Germline V CDR1 and CDR2: MNHNS, SASEGT. J was trimmed by 0 bases and V by 6 bases; bases with no gene match: 5. Here the CDR3 reads CASSVDRVSYEQYF. CDR3 bases: TGTGCCAGCAGCGTTGACAGGGTCTCCTACGAGCAGTACTTC.

The V and J genes are TRBV7-9 and TRBJ2-3; 12 nucleotides match TRBD2. The CDR3 covers 14 residues. Looked up from germline, CDR1 is SEHNR and CDR2 is FQNEAQ (reference sequence). Trimming at V came to 5 bases and at J to 6 bases, leaving 3 bases not matched to a gene. CDR3 residues: CASSPLAGGDTQYF. CDR3 nucleotides: TGTGCCAGCAGCCCCCTAGCGGGGGGGGATACGCAGTATTTT.

J is TRBJ2-3 and V is TRBV18; 8 bases line up with TRBD1. This CDR3 contains 14 residues. Germline lookup yields CDR1 KGHSH and CDR2 LQKENI. Trimming took 4 bases from V and 5 from J; bases not matched to a gene: 5. The CDR3 spells CASSLGQVQDTQYF. For the CDR3, the DNA is TGTGCCAGCTCACTGGGACAGGTCCAAGATACGCAGTATTTT. Looking up the rest from reference TRBV18 and TRBJ2-3 gives the full variable domain: NAGVMQNPRHLVRRRGQEARLRCSPMKGHSHVYWYRQLPEEGLKFMVYLQKENIIDESGMPKERFSAEFPKEGPSILRIQQVVRGDSAAYFCASSLGQVQDTQYFGPGTRLTVL.

The gene calls are TRBV6-5 and TRBJ2-5, with D perhaps matching TRBD1 (5 bases). Germline CDR1 is MNHEY and CDR2 is SVGAGI. This CDR3 comprises 12 residues. V was pared by 4 bases and J by 7 bases, with 10 bases between. CDR3 nucleotides: TGTGCCAGCAGTTTGGGCCAGGGGACCCAGTACTTC. Translated, it gives CASSLGQGTQYF.

This rearrangement joins TRBV27 to TRBJ1-5; possible D gene TRBD1, 6 bases. V shed 6 bases and J shed 6 bases, with 18 bases lying between them. Germline V gene lookup returns CDR1 MNHEY and CDR2 SMNVEV (reference sequence). This CDR3 is 15 amino acids long. CDR3 nucleotides: TGTGCCAGCAGACCGACCGGGGGGGGGCCTCAGCCCCAGCATTTT. This codes for CASRPTGGGPQPQHF.

This chain connects TRBV5-1 to TRBJ2-7, with D possibly TRBD1 on 5 matching bases. The CDR3 covers 17 residues. V lost 1 base and J 0 bases, leaving 17 bases between the germline ends. Germline loops: CDR1 SGHRS, CDR2 YFSETQ. CDR3 protein: CASSLWRTAGISYEQYF. The CDR3 bases are TGCGCCAGCAGCTTGTGGCGGACGGCAGGGATCTCCTACGAGCAGTACTTC.